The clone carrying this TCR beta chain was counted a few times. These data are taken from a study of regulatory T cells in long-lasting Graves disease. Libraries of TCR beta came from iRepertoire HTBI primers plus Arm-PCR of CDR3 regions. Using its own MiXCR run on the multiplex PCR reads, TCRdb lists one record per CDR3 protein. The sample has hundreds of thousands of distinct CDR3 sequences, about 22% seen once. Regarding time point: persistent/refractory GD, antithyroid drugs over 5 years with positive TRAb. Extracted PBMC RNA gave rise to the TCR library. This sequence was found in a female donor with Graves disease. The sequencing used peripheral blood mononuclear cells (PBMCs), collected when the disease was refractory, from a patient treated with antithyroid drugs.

The CDR3 sequence is CAISGPGETQYF. The CDR3 DNA is TGTGCCATCAGTGGGCCGGGAGAGACCCAGTACTTC. The V call is TRBV10-3, the J call TRBJ2-5; the D is unclear. Per germline, CDR1 ENHRY and CDR2 SYGVKD. The CDR3 has 12 amino acids. V gave up 4 bases and J gave up 4 bases, with 7 bases separating them.